The clone carrying this T cell receptor (beta chain) was seen only once. This specimen comes from a study of blood T cell repertoires in COVID-19. TCRdb's copy holds only in-frame clones and misses some; the assay was immunoSEQ multiplex PCR. The sample includes fewer than 350,000 clones, 85% of them seen just once. Sequencing was done on a sample of PBMCs or T cells enriched from blood (not recorded which). The source is a woman aged 45-59 years who had recovered from COVID-19.

This chain's CDR3 is CATSTFIGLAGGEQYF. CDR3 bases: TGTGCCACCAGCACCTTTATTGGACTAGCGGGAGGCGAGCAGTACTTC. This chain links TRBV15 with TRBJ2-7; 14 bases are a match to TRBD2. The germline CDR1 and CDR2 sequences are LNHNV and YYDKDF (reference sequence). Trimming cost V 4 bases and J 6 bases; bases outside gene matches: 8. The CDR3 is 16 residues long.